Listed below are T cell receptor beta chains from one sample, sequenced in a study of T cell responses to AZD1222 COVID-19 vaccine. Profiling relied on immunoSEQ multiplex PCR, and the TCRdb table lists in-frame clones only, not all of them. The repertoire includes about 91,000 clones, more than 70% of them detected once, and around 21% sits in the top ten. The source was peripheral blood, collected on day 0 of AZD1222 vaccination. The receptor set was obtained from an adult in good health. Each CDR3 is given with its conserved first and last residue. A D gene is named only where the DNA matches it firmly. Only some rows state a clone size, as once, few, many or a class for expanded clones.

J	V	size	D	DNA	CDR3
TRBJ1-5	TRBV19	.	.	TGTGCCAGTAGTATAGTGGCGACCTTTGGAAATCAGCCCCAGCATTTT	CASSIVATFGNQPQHF
TRBJ1-1	TRBV6-5	.	.	TGTGCCAGCAGGAGGACAAGTGAAGCTTTCTTT	CASRRTSEAFF
TRBJ1-2	TRBV7-9	.	TRBD1	TGTGCCAGCAGCCTCACAGGAGGGGGCTTATATGGCTACACCTTC	CASSLTGGGLYGYTF
TRBJ2-7	TRBV6-1	.	.	TGTGCCAGCAGTGAAGAGGCAGGTAGCTCCTACGAGCAGTACTTC	CASSEEAGSSYEQYF
TRBJ2-3	TRBV5-8	.	.	TGTGCCAGCAGCTTGGTGTTCGACCGGCGAGGGGTCGCTACGCAGTATTTT	CASSLVFDRRGVATQYF
TRBJ1-2	TRBV27	.	.	TGTGCCAGCAGTTTATCGCAAGCGCTGGGGGGCTACACCTTC	CASSLSQALGGYTF
TRBJ2-3	TRBV19	few	.	TGTGCCAGTAGTAGCGGGGACTCCACAGATACGCAGTATTTT	CASSSGDSTDTQYF
TRBJ2-1	TRBV2	.	.	TGTGCCCGCGGGCTGTCCTACAATGAGCAGTTCTTC	CARGLSYNEQFF
TRBJ2-1	TRBV24-1	.	TRBD1	TGTGCCACCAGTGATTTCGACAGGGGTTGGGATGAGCAGTTCTTC	CATSDFDRGWDEQFF
TRBJ1-1	TRBV18	.	.	TGTGCCAGCTCACCTTCCCCCGACAGCTTGAACACTGAAGCTTTCTTT	CASSPSPDSLNTEAFF
TRBJ1-1	TRBV19	once	TRBD1	TGTGCCAGTACCCCTGGACAGGGATCGATTGAAGCTTTCTTT	CASTPGQGSIEAFF
TRBJ1-1	TRBV28	.	.	TGTGCCAGCAATAACGTTGCGTACACTGAAGCTTTCTTT	CASNNVAYTEAFF
TRBJ1-5	TRBV12-3/TRBV12-4	.	.	TGTGCCAGCAGTTTTCAGAGAGATCAGCCCCAGCATTTT	CASSFQRDQPQHF
TRBJ2-7	TRBV2	.	TRBD1	TGTGCCAGTAACCCTTGGACAGGGAACTACGAGCAGTACTTC	CASNPWTGNYEQYF
TRBJ1-1	TRBV5-1	.	.	TGCGCCAGCAGCTTATCCCTCGTGGAGACTGAAGCTTTCTTT	CASSLSLVETEAFF
TRBJ2-5	TRBV20-1	.	.	TGCAGTGCTAGTCCGGTGGAGACCCAGTACTTC	CSASPVETQYF
TRBJ2-7	TRBV7-8	.	TRBD2	TGTGCCAGCAGCCCGCGCAGTCCGGGACTAGGAGGTAGCTCCTACGAGCAGTACTTC	CASSPRSPGLGGSSYEQYF
TRBJ2-2	TRBV6-5	.	.	TGTGCCAGCAGTTACTCGGGACCGAACACCGGGGAGCTGTTTTTT	CASSYSGPNTGELFF
TRBJ1-2	TRBV7-3	.	.	TGTGCCAGCAGCTTAACGGGGTTAGAGCCTAACTATGGCTACACCTTC	CASSLTGLEPNYGYTF
TRBJ1-1	TRBV11-3	.	TRBD1	TGTGCCAGCAGCTCGGGACAGGGGGCCCCGAACACTGAAGCTTTCTTT	CASSSGQGAPNTEAFF
TRBJ2-5	TRBV20-1	.	.	TGCAGTGCTAGTGGTCAGGGGCAAGAGACCCAGTACTTC	CSASGQGQETQYF
TRBJ2-7	TRBV7-2	.	.	TGTGCCAGCAGCTTAGCGGGGGGGCTCTCCTACGAGCAGTACTTC	CASSLAGGLSYEQYF
TRBJ2-1	TRBV24-1	.	TRBD2	TGTGCCACCAGTGATTTTTCCGGGACTAGCACCCCGGCCGCCTCCTACAATGAGCAGTTCTTC	CATSDFSGTSTPAASYNEQFF
TRBJ2-5	TRBV6-5	.	.	TGTGCCAGCAGCTTGGTTGTTGGGGAGACCCAGTACTTC	CASSLVVGETQYF
TRBJ2-7	TRBV28	.	TRBD2	TGTGCCAGCACCTTGGAACTAGCGGGTTACGAGCAGTACTTC	CASTLELAGYEQYF
TRBJ2-2	TRBV6-6	.	.	TGTGCCAGCAGTCCCGGAGGGCACACCGGGGAGCTGTTTTTT	CASSPGGHTGELFF
TRBJ1-5	TRBV7-2	.	TRBD1	TGTGCCAGCAGCCCCGGGACAGGGGTTAATGACAATCAGCCCCAGCATTTT	CASSPGTGVNDNQPQHF